This T cell receptor beta chain emerged from a study of T cell responses to AZD1222 COVID-19 vaccine. The table came from immunoSEQ multiplex PCR; TCRdb's copy has only in-frame clones and leaves some out. The table has about 97,000 clones, roughly 88% seen once. The V end lost 2 bases, the J end lost 10 bases, and 8 bases lay between the germline ends. Germline lookup yields CDR1 LNHDA and CDR2 SQIVND (reference sequence). The CDR3 runs 11 residues. This clone was seen a single time. Sequencing was performed on peripheral blood, taken on day 0 of AZD1222 vaccination. The sequence was collected from an adult in good health. The gene calls are TRBV19 and TRBJ1-1; maybe TRBD1 (6 bases). The CDR3 sequence: CASSIRGGAFF. The DNA of the CDR3 is TGTGCCAGTAGTATAAGGGGGGGAGCTTTCTTT.